These 8 T cell receptor beta chains were sequenced from one sample in a study of neurological immune-mediated disorders. TCRdb itself ran the 5' RACE reads through MiXCR, one entry per CDR3 protein. The sample records over 45,000 distinct CDR3 sequences, just under 4% being singletons. Sequences were obtained from CD4+ T cells from blood. The receptors stem from a woman in her thirties or forties with multiple sclerosis.

In its sample, this clonotype was seen many times. The chain carries TRBV7-8 and TRBJ2-7; D gene uncertain. Germline lookup yields CDR1 SGHVS and CDR2 FQNEAQ. Trimming removed 3 bases from V and 2 bases from J, with 8 bases in between. This CDR3 contains 13 residues. This CDR3 is CASSFLGAYEQYF. The CDR3, as DNA: TGTGCCAGCAGCTTTCTAGGTGCCTACGAGCAGTACTTC. The variable domain in full, completed from reference TRBV7-8 and TRBJ2-7, reads GAGVSQSPRYKVAKRGQDVALRCDPISGHVSLFWYQQALGQGPEFLTYFQNEAQLDKSGLPSDRFFAERPEGSVSTLKIQRTQQEDSAVYLCASSFLGAYEQYFGPGTRLTVT.

This clonotype was picked up many times. The chain couples TRBV6-1 to TRBJ1-2; D possibly corresponds to TRBD1 (5 bases). The germline V and J ends were trimmed by 2 bases and 3 bases, with 19 bases remaining between them. CDR1 and CDR2 from the germline V gene are MNHNS and SASEGT. This CDR3 spans 17 amino acids. The CDR3 coding sequence is TGTGCCAGCAGTGAATGGGCAGGGCTAGGATCCGACTATGGCTACACCTTC. The encoded protein is CASSEWAGLGSDYGYTF.

This clonotype has ten or more counts. The CDR3 coding sequence is TGTGCCAGCAGTTTAGGGCTTACCTCGAGCTCCTACAATGAGCAGTTCTTC. Translating it yields CASSLGLTSSSYNEQFF. This chain connects TRBV28 to TRBJ2-1; D is uncertain. CDR1 MDHEN and CDR2 SYDVKM come from the germline V gene. V gave up 2 bases and J gave up 0 bases, with 14 bases separating them. This CDR3 is 17 amino acids long. The full variable domain, completed using reference TRBV28 and TRBJ2-1, is DVKVTQSSRYLVKRTGEKVFLECVQDMDHENMFWYRQDPGLGLRLIYFSYDVKMKEKGDIPEGYSVSREKKERFSLILESASTNQTSMYLCASSLGLTSSSYNEQFFGPGTRLTVL.

This clonotype was recorded at least ten times. This sequence joins TRBV2 and TRBJ2-3; perhaps TRBD1 as D (6 bases). Germline V gene lookup returns CDR1 SNHLY and CDR2 FYNNEI. Deletions cut 4 bases from V and 0 bases from J, with 11 bases between. CDR3 length: 15 amino acids. DNA for the CDR3: TGTGCCAGCAGTGCGTTGAGGGGGAGCACAGATACGCAGTATTTT. This codes for CASSALRGSTDTQYF.

This clonotype was observed at least ten times. V is TRBV7-2 and J is TRBJ1-5; the D gene is possibly TRBD1 (6 bases). This CDR3 is built from 15 residues. V was trimmed by 4 bases and J by 7 bases, leaving 17 bases between them. CDR1 is SGHTA and CDR2 is FQGNSA in the germline V gene. DNA for the CDR3: TGTGCCAGCAGCTATTGGACAGCTATAGCACAGCCCCAGCATTTT. Its protein product is CASSYWTAIAQPQHF.

This clonotype was observed many times. V is TRBV12-3 or TRBV12-4 and J is TRBJ2-1; no clear D gene. The CDR3 spans 13 residues. Trimming removed 3 bases from V and 9 bases from J, with 12 bases in between. DNA for the CDR3: TGTGCCAGCAGTTTTGGAATAGACTCTGAGCAGTTCTTC. Translation gives CASSFGIDSEQFF.

This clonotype has at least ten counts. This sequence joins TRBV12-5 and TRBJ2-1; weak D call: TRBD1 (6 bases). CDR3 length equals 13 residues. CDR1 is LGHNT, CDR2 FRNRAP, per germline. Trimming pared 0 bases from V and 7 bases from J, leaving 7 bases between. Written as DNA, the CDR3 is TGTGCTAGTGGTTTGGTAAGGGGGAATGAGCAGTTCTTC. Translation gives CASGLVRGNEQFF.

DNA for the CDR3: TGCAGTGCTAGGGCTAGCGGGGGGATCGCCTACGAGCAGTACTTC. Residues: CSARASGGIAYEQYF. The chain couples TRBV20-1 to TRBJ2-7; 11 bases are a match to TRBD2. The V segment lost 3 bases and the J segment 2 bases; nucleotides outside the gene matches: 6. Germline CDR1 is DFQATT and CDR2 is SNEGSKA (reference sequence). This CDR3 comprises 15 residues.